The 16 T cell receptor beta chains reported below all come from one sample, sequenced in a study of cytomegalovirus exposure and HLA in healthy donors. The PCR used 60 Vbeta and 13 Jbeta primers. Assay: immunoSEQ multiplex PCR; the TCRdb copy retains only in-frame clones and omits some. Of 160,000 or so clones listed, 65% to 90% are singletons. Sequencing used PBMCs. Receptors were obtained from a man aged 50-60 years in good health and CMV-seropositive.

This clone was seen only once. The chain has TRBV9 and TRBJ1-3; 10 nucleotides line up with TRBD1. V gave up 3 bases and J gave up 4 bases; unmatched junction bases: 4. This CDR3 has 15 residues. Germline CDR1 is SGDLS and CDR2 is YYNGEE. CDR3 residues: CASSETGGSGNTIYF. The CDR3, as DNA: TGTGCCAGCAGCGAGACAGGGGGCTCAGGAAACACCATATATTTT.

This chain links TRBV4-3 with TRBJ2-2; D may be TRBD1 (6 bases). This CDR3 spans 17 amino acids. The germline V gene encodes CDR1 LGHNA and CDR2 YSLEER. The germline V and J ends were trimmed by 1 base and 5 bases, with 17 bases remaining between them. CDR3 loop: CASSQGLVGATTGELFF. DNA of the CDR3: TGCGCCAGCAGCCAAGGCCTGGTGGGGGCAACTACCGGGGAGCTGTTTTTT.

The J gene is TRBJ2-5, the V gene TRBV5-1; the match to TRBD1 covers 10 bases. TRBJ2-7 matches the DNA end more closely, so the J call is doubtful. Germline values: CDR1 SGHRS, CDR2 YFSETQ. The CDR3 consists of 15 residues. This chain's CDR3 is CASSLGTGGSYEQYF. DNA of the CDR3: TGCGCCAGCAGCTTGGGGACAGGGGGGTCCTACGAGCAGTACTTC.

The rearrangement links TRBV6-1 to TRBJ1-1, with 7 bases fitting TRBD1. Germline CDR1 and CDR2: MNHNS and SASEGT. Germline trimming cut 4 bases from V and 5 bases from J; bases unmatched to any gene: 10. The CDR3 is made up of 15 amino acids. CDR3: CASSAGQDSKTEAFF. The CDR3 DNA reads TGTGCCAGCAGTGCAGGACAGGATAGCAAGACTGAAGCTTTCTTT.

The chain has TRBV7-2 and TRBJ2-7, with a weak D call TRBD2 (5 bases). Trimming stripped 5 bases from V and 7 bases from J, with 15 bases between. Germline CDR1 reads SGHTA; CDR2 reads FQGNSA. The CDR3 sequence is 13 residues long. DNA for the CDR3: TGTGCCAGCAGCACGGACCGGAGGAAAGAGCAGTACTTC. It codes for CASSTDRRKEQYF.

The rearrangement joins TRBV6-6 to TRBJ1-6, with a weak D call TRBD1 (5 bases). Germline CDR1 and CDR2: MNHNY and SVGAGI (reference sequence). The CDR3 loop spans 14 amino acids. V dropped 7 bases and J dropped 15 bases, with 22 bases sitting between them. The CDR3 protein is CASIPRQGRVYLHF. The CDR3 DNA sequence: TGTGCCAGCATCCCGAGGCAGGGAAGAGTTTACCTCCACTTT.

Concerning this clone itself: The junction departs from the called germline gene at one end, perhaps through a read error. The chain recombines TRBV7-7 with TRBJ2-5; possible D gene TRBD2, 5 bases. Germline CDR1 reads SSHAT; CDR2 reads FNYEAQ (reference sequence). This CDR3 is 15 amino acids long. CDR3 in amino acids: CASSLGGTERETQYF. In DNA form, the CDR3 reads TGTGCTAGCAGCTTAGGAGGCACGGAGAGAGAGACCCAGTACTTC.

V gene TRBV2 combines with J gene TRBJ2-2; 13 nucleotides match TRBD2. This CDR3 has 14 residues. Germline V gene data show CDR1 as SNHLY and CDR2 as FYNNEI. Unmatched junction bases numbered 4, after V lost 9 bases and J lost 6 bases. CDR3 in amino acids: CARTGLAGSGELFF. The CDR3 DNA is TGTGCCAGGACGGGACTAGCGGGATCCGGGGAGCTGTTTTTT.

This clone showed up many times. CDR3 coding DNA: TGTGCCAGTAGTATGGGCGGGGAAGTCTCCTACGAGCAGTACTTC. Protein: CASSMGGEVSYEQYF. The chain couples TRBV19 to TRBJ2-7; tentatively, D is TRBD2 (6 bases). Germline CDR1 reads LNHDA; CDR2 reads SQIVND (reference sequence). The CDR3 is made up of 15 amino acids. Trimming pared 3 bases from V and 0 bases from J, leaving 12 bases between. Complete variable domain (other parts from reference TRBV19 and TRBJ2-7): DGGITQSPKYLFRKEGQNVTLSCEQNLNHDAMYWYRQDPGQGLRLIYYSQIVNDFQKGDIAEGYSVSREKKESFPLTVTSAQKNPTAFYLCASSMGGEVSYEQYFGPGTRLTVT.

The V gene is TRBV19, the J gene TRBJ2-2; perhaps TRBD2 as D (6 bases). Between the trimmed V and J ends, which lost 2 bases and 4 bases, there was a span of 11 bases. Germline V CDR1 and CDR2: LNHDA, SQIVND (reference sequence). The CDR3 consists of 15 residues. The CDR3 reads CASSIMLATTGELFF. The CDR3 DNA reads TGTGCCAGTAGTATAATGCTAGCGACCACCGGGGAGCTGTTTTTT.

V is TRBV18 and J is TRBJ1-1, with D perhaps matching TRBD1 (5 bases). CDR3 length: 14 residues. Germline V CDR1 and CDR2: KGHSH, LQKENI. V was shortened by 8 bases and J by 0 bases, with 13 bases between the two germline ends. This CDR3 is CASTTGGMNTEAFF. The CDR3 DNA follows: TGTGCCAGCACCACGGGGGGTATGAACACTGAAGCTTTCTTT.

The chain employs TRBV6-1 and TRBJ1-5; 7 bases align to TRBD1. Germline V lookup: CDR1 MNHNS, CDR2 SASEGT. Trimming at V came to 5 bases and at J to 2 bases, leaving 6 bases not matched to a gene. The CDR3 extends over 15 amino acids. The CDR3 here is CASSKDRAGNQPQHF. CDR3 in DNA: TGTGCCAGCAGTAAAGACAGGGCGGGCAATCAGCCCCAGCATTTT.

This clone was seen a few times. The V and J genes are TRBV7-8 and TRBJ1-1, with a tentative D call TRBD1 (6 bases). The V gene's germline CDR1 is SGHVS and CDR2 FQNEAQ. The CDR3 covers 12 residues. V shed 3 bases and J shed 9 bases, with 11 bases lying between them. CDR3 in DNA: TGTGCCAGCAGCTTTGGGGACAAACAAGCTTTCTTT. Translating it yields CASSFGDKQAFF.

Here the CDR3 reads CASSPTRGTEAFF. CDR3 bases: TGTGCCAGCAGCCCCACCAGGGGCACTGAAGCTTTCTTT. This chain connects TRBV7-8 to TRBJ1-1; tentatively, D is TRBD1 (6 bases). CDR1 is SGHVS, CDR2 FQNEAQ, per germline. This CDR3 has 13 residues. The V gene lost 5 bases and the J gene lost 4 bases, with 11 bases spanning the gap.

J is TRBJ2-7 and V is TRBV5-4; 7 bases are a match to TRBD1. CDR3 length equals 13 residues. The J segment lost 1 base and the V segment lost 4 bases, leaving 2 bases of the junction unmatched. Germline lookup yields CDR1 SGHNT and CDR2 YYREEE (reference sequence). The CDR3 sequence is CASSRDRSYEQYF. CDR3 DNA: TGTGCCAGCAGCCGGGACAGATCCTACGAGCAGTACTTC.

This clone has only one observation. The chain combines TRBV11-2 with TRBJ2-7; D unresolved. The CDR3 contains 13 residues. The germline CDR1 and CDR2 sequences are SGHAT and FQNNGV. Deletions cut 0 bases from V and 4 bases from J, with 7 bases between. CDR3 sequence reads: CASSLDRRYEQYF. The DNA of the CDR3 is TGTGCCAGCAGCTTAGACAGGCGATACGAGCAGTACTTC.